The rows below give T cell receptor beta chains drawn from one sample of a study of blood T cell repertoires in COVID-19. The method was immunoSEQ multiplex PCR; TCRdb's version includes in-frame clones alone and lacks a portion of them. Here the sample spans under 300,000 clones, about 90% being singletons. Sequences were obtained from PBMCs or T cells enriched from blood (not recorded which). The receptors stem from a woman aged 25 to 45 with acute COVID-19. CDR3s leave out the opening cysteine and the closing phenylalanine or tryptophan. Fields, in order: CDR3 length, V gene, J gene, D gene, CDR3 protein. A D gene is named only where the DNA matches it firmly.

10,TRBV6-5,TRBJ1-1,.,ATVRGGTEAF
12,TRBV13,TRBJ2-1,.,ASSRAVSYNEQF
16,TRBV4-1,TRBJ2-1,TRBD2,ASSQESGGLSSYNEQF
11,TRBV7-2,TRBJ1-3,TRBD1,ASSWTGGNTIY
11,TRBV25-1,TRBJ1-4,TRBD1,ASRQGANEKLF
12,TRBV19,TRBJ1-4,TRBD1,ASTGQAANEKLF
13,TRBV19,TRBJ1-4,.,ASSIKGITNEKLF
13,TRBV5-4,TRBJ1-2,TRBD1,ASRDPGQAYYGYT
12,TRBV6-6,TRBJ1-2,TRBD1,ASSPPDRGYGYT
12,TRBV5-5,TRBJ2-1,TRBD2,ASSFLLGGTEQF
12,TRBV7-9,TRBJ2-7,.,ASSLSPTPYEQY
13,TRBV19,TRBJ1-6,.,ASSIGRGSNSPLH
12,TRBV6-4,TRBJ2-3,.,ASSVAGATDTQY
13,TRBV3-1/TRBV3-2,TRBJ2-2,.,ASSQVGGTTGELF
12,TRBV5-4,TRBJ1-6,.,ASSLALYNSPLH
12,TRBV27,TRBJ2-7,.,ASSSRGAYYEQY
12,TRBV5-4,TRBJ1-2,.,ASSVVAGISGYT
9,TRBV18,TRBJ1-1,.,ASSQDREAF
15,TRBV4-2,TRBJ1-4,TRBD1,ASSQVGQGVTNEKLF
14,TRBV7-2,TRBJ2-3,TRBD2,ASSRVAGGITDTQY
12,TRBV28,TRBJ1-5,.,ASRPTGSGQPQH
13,TRBV11-1,TRBJ2-1,TRBD2,ASSSGLISYNEQF
15,TRBV3-1/TRBV3-2,TRBJ1-6,TRBD1,ASSQDRMSGGHSPLH